Following are 28 T cell receptor beta chains from one sample sequenced in a study of blood T cell repertoires in COVID-19. The table came from immunoSEQ multiplex PCR; TCRdb's copy has only in-frame clones and leaves some out. The sample holds under 250,000 clones, 70% to 90% seen once. Sequences were obtained from peripheral blood. The receptors derive from a woman between 70 and 85 years old with COVID-19, enrolled during active disease.

The chain joins TRBV28 to TRBJ1-1, with 9 nucleotides matching TRBD1. Germline V gene sequence: CDR1 MDHEN, CDR2 SYDVKM. J was trimmed by 6 bases and V by 5 bases; bases with no gene match: 10. The CDR3 contains 15 residues. CDR3 loop: CASSRPGQGRAEAFF. CDR3 nucleotides: TGTGCCAGCAGTCGACCGGGACAGGGTCGGGCTGAAGCTTTCTTT.

The genes are TRBV18 and TRBJ2-7, with TRBD1 matching 10 bases. J lost 3 bases, V lost 3 bases, and 11 bases had no gene match. Germline values: CDR1 KGHSH, CDR2 LQKENI. The CDR3 contains 17 residues. The CDR3 DNA reads TGTGCCAGCTCACCGCTCATAGCCGGGACAGGGGACTACGAGCAGTACTTC. Translating it yields CASSPLIAGTGDYEQYF.

This clone is a singleton in its sample. The gene calls are TRBV2 and TRBJ1-2, with D possibly being TRBD1 (5 bases). CDR1 and CDR2 from the germline V gene are SNHLY and FYNNEI. The CDR3 runs to 10 residues. The V end lost 11 bases, the J end lost 8 bases, and 12 bases lay between the germline ends. DNA of the CDR3: TGTGCCGAGGGGAGGGAGGGCTACACCTTC. Translated, it gives CAEGREGYTF.

The chain is built from TRBV2 and TRBJ2-3; D is unresolved. The CDR3 is 15 amino acids. The germline V gene encodes CDR1 SNHLY and CDR2 FYNNEI. V lost 10 bases and J 4 bases, leaving 21 bases between the germline ends. CDR3 sequence: CATQKTTRSADTQYF. The CDR3 DNA is TGTGCCACCCAAAAGACGACAAGATCGGCAGATACGCAGTATTTT.

With respect to this clone: Sequence at one end of the junction differs from germline and may be a read error. The chain carries TRBV7-7 and TRBJ2-7, with D maybe TRBD1 (5 bases). From germline, CDR1 is SSHAT and CDR2 FNYEAQ (reference sequence). CDR3 length: 13 residues. The CDR3 DNA reads TGTGCTAGCAGCTTAGCCCAGGGTAACGAGCAGTACTTC. Protein: CASSLAQGNEQYF.

The V and J genes are TRBV7-3 and TRBJ1-6; tentative D call: TRBD1 (6 bases). There are 16 residues in the CDR3. CDR1 and CDR2 from the germline V gene are SGHTA and FQGTGA. The V gene lost 2 bases and the J gene lost 5 bases, with 13 bases spanning the gap. CDR3 sequence reads: CASSLVGAANNSPLHF. The CDR3, as DNA: TGTGCCAGCAGCTTAGTGGGGGCGGCGAATAATTCACCCCTCCACTTT.

The chain uses TRBV12-5 and TRBJ1-2, with D possibly TRBD1 on 6 matching bases. The germline V gene has CDR1 LGHNT and CDR2 FRNRAP. The CDR3 contains 14 residues. With 6 bases removed from V and 9 bases from J, the gap between germline ends came to 20 bases. CDR3 nucleotides: TGTGCTAGTGGCCTCTGGACAGACAGCCCCCGCTACACCTTC. This sequence encodes CASGLWTDSPRYTF.

The chain couples TRBV7-9 to TRBJ1-4; no firm D call. Per the germline V gene, CDR1 is SEHNR and CDR2 is FQNEAQ (reference sequence). The CDR3 loop spans 14 amino acids. V shed 2 bases and J shed 5 bases, with 9 bases lying between them. The CDR3 sequence is CASSLIQPNEKLFF. DNA for the CDR3: TGTGCCAGCAGCTTAATACAGCCGAATGAAAAACTGTTTTTT.

V usage is TRBV3-1 (or the pseudogene TRBV3-2) and J usage is TRBJ1-1, with 7 bases that match TRBD1. The ends lost 3 bases at V and 0 bases at J; junction bases unmatched: 10. CDR3 length equals 17 residues. Germline values: CDR1 LGHDT, CDR2 YNNKEL (reference sequence). CDR3 bases: TGTGCCAGCAGCCACAAAGACAGGGTGGCGATGAACACTGAAGCTTTCTTT. It specifies CASSHKDRVAMNTEAFF.

The V call is TRBV3-1 (or the pseudogene TRBV3-2), the J call TRBJ2-7; 7 nucleotides align to TRBD1. CDR1 LGHDT and CDR2 YNNKEL come from the germline V gene (reference sequence). Trimming at V came to 6 bases and at J to 1 base, leaving 3 bases not matched to a gene. CDR3 length: 13 residues. CDR3 region: CASSSTGSYEQYF. For the CDR3, the DNA is TGTGCCAGCAGTTCGACAGGGTCCTACGAGCAGTACTTC.

The count of this clone is one. V and J are TRBV5-5 and TRBJ1-1, with 8 bases fitting TRBD1. Trimming removed 4 bases from V and 4 bases from J; junction bases left unmatched: 9. Germline V CDR1 and CDR2: SGHKS, YYEKEE (reference sequence). There are 15 residues in the CDR3. In DNA, the CDR3 is TGTGCCAGCAGCCAAGGGACAGGAGGAAGCACTGAAGCTTTCTTT. It is translated as CASSQGTGGSTEAFF.

The chain links TRBV14 to TRBJ1-2; D unclear. The CDR3 sequence is 15 residues long. CDR1 and CDR2 from the germline V gene are SGHDN and FVKESK. Trimming shortened V by 1 base and J by 6 bases, and 15 bases separated the two germline ends. CDR3 in DNA: TGTGCCAGCAGCCAAGGACCCCCCTGGAGTGATGGCTACACCTTC. Amino acids: CASSQGPPWSDGYTF.

This chain joins TRBV7-9 and TRBJ2-7, with no clear D. The ends were cut back, 2 bases at V and 5 bases at J, with 7 bases in the middle. Germline CDR1 and CDR2: SEHNR and FQNEAQ (reference sequence). The CDR3 loop spans 12 amino acids. CDR3 nucleotide sequence: TGTGCCAGCAGCTTAAGAGTAAACGAGCAGTACTTC. Translation gives CASSLRVNEQYF. Using reference TRBV7-9 and TRBJ2-7 for the parts outside the CDR3, the full variable domain is DTGVSQNPRHKITKRGQNVTFRCDPISEHNRLYWYRQTLGQGPEFLTYFQNEAQLEKSRLLSDRFSAERPKGSFSTLEIQRTEQGDSAMYLCASSLRVNEQYFGPGTRLTVT.

V is TRBV11-3 and J is TRBJ1-6; D is unresolved. CDR3 length: 14 residues. V was clipped by 1 base and J by 12 bases, with 13 bases between them. CDR1 is SGHNT, CDR2 YENEEA, per germline. This CDR3 is CASSLGMTNRPLHF. DNA of the CDR3: TGTGCCAGCAGCTTAGGGATGACAAACCGACCCCTCCACTTT.

The gene calls are TRBV6-5 and TRBJ1-5; 9 bases are a match to TRBD1. Germline CDR1 reads MNHEY; CDR2 reads SVGAGI. The CDR3 is made up of 14 amino acids. V lost 4 bases and J lost 6; bases outside the gene matches: 4. The DNA of the CDR3 is TGTGCCAGCAGTTCTGGGACAGGGCGTCAGCCCCAGCATTTT. Protein sequence: CASSSGTGRQPQHF.

The V and J genes are TRBV6-5 and TRBJ2-3; TRBD1 might be the D (5 bases). Germline V lookup: CDR1 MNHEY, CDR2 SVGAGI. V was pared by 10 bases and J by 6 bases, with 20 bases between. This CDR3 is 14 amino acids long. CDR3 in DNA: TGTGCCATCACACAGGATTTTGCTACGGATACGCAGTATTTT. Its translation: CAITQDFATDTQYF.

The genes are TRBV5-4 and TRBJ1-1, with 8 bases lining up with TRBD1. The V segment lost 4 bases and the J segment 5 bases; nucleotides outside the gene matches: 13. The CDR3 covers 16 residues. Germline loops: CDR1 SGHNT, CDR2 YYREEE (reference sequence). This CDR3 reads CASSLSVGQGWTEAFF. DNA for the CDR3: TGTGCCAGCAGCCTTTCTGTAGGACAGGGATGGACTGAAGCTTTCTTT.

This clone appeared a few times. The chain combines TRBV11-1 with TRBJ1-4; TRBD1 agrees at 10 bases. Germline V gene sequence: CDR1 SGHAT, CDR2 FQDESV (reference sequence). The CDR3 extends over 15 amino acids. J gave up 8 bases and V 5 bases, and 8 bases lay outside the gene matches. CDR3 nucleotide sequence: TGTGCCAGCAGCGGCCGACAGGGGGCGCGGGAAAAACTGTTTTTT. It is translated as CASSGRQGAREKLFF.

The chain has TRBV5-6 and TRBJ1-2; 7 bases line up with TRBD1. In germline, CDR1 is SGHDT, CDR2 YYEEEE. This CDR3 has 14 amino acids. J was trimmed by 5 bases and V by 4 bases; bases with no gene match: 8. The CDR3 loop reads CASSRRQGHYGYTF. The CDR3 DNA sequence: TGTGCCAGCAGCAGACGACAGGGCCATTATGGCTACACCTTC. Filled out from reference TRBV5-6 and TRBJ1-2, the complete variable domain reads DAGVTQSPTHLIKTRGQQVTLRCSPKSGHDTVSWYQQALGQGPQFIFQYYEEEERQRGNFPDRFSGHQFPNYSSELNVNALLLGDSALYLCASSRRQGHYGYTFGSGTRLTVV.

The J gene is TRBJ1-2, the V gene TRBV4-3, with 7 bases aligning to TRBD1. The V segment lost 5 bases and the J segment 4 bases; nucleotides outside the gene matches: 10. The CDR3 consists of 15 residues. Germline CDR1 and CDR2: LGHNA and YSLEER. This CDR3 is CASSIRQGVTYGYTF. In nucleotides, the CDR3 is TGCGCCAGCAGCATTCGACAGGGAGTCACCTATGGCTACACCTTC.

V usage is TRBV7-2 and J usage is TRBJ2-1; 13 positions match TRBD2. V shed 4 bases, J shed 15 bases, and the junction held 12 bases outside the gene matches. Germline V gene lookup returns CDR1 SGHTA and CDR2 FQGNSA. This CDR3 contains 15 residues. The CDR3 loop is CASSYGLAGDLYRFF. The CDR3 DNA reads as TGTGCCAGCAGCTACGGACTAGCGGGGGACCTATATCGGTTCTTC.

V gene TRBV19 combines with J gene TRBJ1-2; TRBD1 aligns across 7 bases. This CDR3 region has 17 residues. CDR1 is LNHDA and CDR2 is SQIVND in the germline V gene (reference sequence). Germline trimming cut 7 bases from V and 3 bases from J; bases unmatched to any gene: 17. The CDR3 nucleotides read TGTGCCAGTACCCCTTGGAGGGGGCGAGGGTTGGACTATGGCTACACCTTC. This translates into CASTPWRGRGLDYGYTF.

V and J are TRBV7-2 and TRBJ1-2; TRBD1 matches 8 bases. The CDR3 covers 15 residues. Germline V gene data show CDR1 as SGHTA and CDR2 as FQGNSA. V gave up 1 base and J gave up 4 bases; unmatched junction bases: 5. The chain's CDR3 is CASSLGGQAGYGYTF. The CDR3 nucleotides are TGTGCCAGCAGCTTAGGGGGACAGGCTGGCTATGGCTACACCTTC.

The sample holds one count of this clone. The V and J genes are TRBV4-2 and TRBJ2-3, with a possible D match to TRBD2 (5 bases). Trimming removed 0 bases from V and 0 bases from J, with 10 bases in between. This CDR3 region has 16 residues. CDR1 is LGHNA, CDR2 YNFKEQ, per germline. The DNA of the CDR3 is TGTGCCAGCAGCCAAGATCTCCAGCGGAGCACAGATACGCAGTATTTT. This encodes CASSQDLQRSTDTQYF.

This clone was detected once. The gene calls are TRBV5-1 and TRBJ2-2, with 9 bases that match TRBD2. The J segment lost 3 bases and the V segment lost 5 bases, leaving 8 bases of the junction unmatched. This CDR3 comprises 16 residues. Germline V CDR1 and CDR2: SGHRS, YFSETQ. This CDR3 is CASSSLGLADTGELFF. CDR3 sequence (DNA): TGCGCCAGCAGTTCCCTGGGACTAGCAGACACCGGGGAGCTGTTTTTT.

The J gene is TRBJ2-2, the V gene TRBV5-4; D is ambiguous. V was pared by 0 bases and J by 3 bases, with 6 bases between. CDR1 is SGHNT and CDR2 is YYREEE in the germline V gene (reference sequence). This CDR3 is built from 14 residues. Here the CDR3 reads CASSLGTDTGELFF. Written as DNA, the CDR3 is TGTGCCAGCAGCTTGGGAACAGACACCGGGGAGCTGTTTTTT.

The V and J genes are TRBV3-1 (or the pseudogene TRBV3-2) and TRBJ1-2; D is uncertain. CDR1 is LGHDT, CDR2 YNNKEL, per germline (reference sequence). This CDR3 is built from 13 residues. V gave up 8 bases and J gave up 0 bases, with 10 bases separating them. The CDR3 protein is CASATRPNYGYTF. The CDR3 DNA sequence: TGTGCCAGCGCGACCAGGCCTAACTATGGCTACACCTTC.

The V call is TRBV6-1, the J call TRBJ1-6; a possible D gene is TRBD1 (5 bases). The CDR3 is 14 amino acids. CDR1 MNHNS and CDR2 SASEGT come from the germline V gene. Deletions cut 3 bases from V and 10 bases from J, with 13 bases between. In nucleotides, the CDR3 is TGTGCCAGCAGTGAGGCCCCGGGGGAGTCACCCCTCCACTTT. Translating it yields CASSEAPGESPLHF.